One sample yielded the 10 T cell receptor beta chains listed below, sequenced in a study of regulatory and conventional T cells in RAG deficiency. Clones were sequenced by immunoSEQ multiplex PCR, and TCRdb holds only the in-frame ones, with some missing. The sample lists some 30,000 clones; around nine tenths were seen once. These data were also reused for a study on regulatory T cells. Turning to that study: Primers: 52 TRBV forward and 13 TRBJ reverse.

The sample comprised CD8+ T cells sorted from blood. The receptors shown here come from a human donor in good health.

This chain joins TRBV13 and TRBJ2-7; 9 nucleotides match TRBD1. The CDR3 sequence is 13 residues long. Germline V gene lookup returns CDR1 PRHDT and CDR2 FYEKMQ (reference sequence). The V segment lost 7 bases and the J segment 4 bases; nucleotides outside the gene matches: 5. Here the CDR3 DNA reads TGTGCCAGCAACCGAGGGACAGGGTACGAGCAGTACTTC. The encoded protein is CASNRGTGYEQYF.

The chain combines TRBV5-6 with TRBJ1-1; D gene unclear. The V gene's germline CDR1 is SGHDT and CDR2 YYEEEE. The CDR3 runs 14 residues. The V end lost 4 bases, the J end lost 0 bases, and 10 bases lay between the germline ends. The CDR3 sequence is CASSLDPMNTEAFF. The CDR3 bases are TGTGCCAGCAGCCTGGACCCCATGAACACTGAAGCTTTCTTT.

This chain links TRBV7-9 with TRBJ1-1; D is undetermined. The germline V gene has CDR1 SEHNR and CDR2 FQNEAQ (reference sequence). CDR3 size: 12 residues. Trimming pared 8 bases from V and 2 bases from J, leaving 9 bases between. The CDR3 is CASVQINTEAFF. The CDR3 DNA reads as TGTGCCAGCGTCCAGATAAACACTGAAGCTTTCTTT.

The rearrangement uses TRBV7-8 and TRBJ1-2; unclear D gene. This CDR3 is built from 13 residues. Germline CDR1 reads SGHVS; CDR2 reads FQNEAQ. Trimming stripped 5 bases from V and 3 bases from J, with 10 bases between. The CDR3 region is CASSQNTDYGYTF. The CDR3 DNA reads as TGTGCCAGCAGCCAGAACACGGACTATGGCTACACCTTC.

The genes are TRBV28 and TRBJ2-5, with a tentative D call TRBD2 (5 bases). Trimming removed 3 bases from V and 5 bases from J, with 19 bases in between. Looked up from germline, CDR1 is MDHEN and CDR2 is SYDVKM. This CDR3 region has 16 residues. In nucleotides, the CDR3 is TGTGCCAGCAGTTTCTTAGGAGCACAATCGGGGGAGACCCAGTACTTC. Amino acids: CASSFLGAQSGETQYF.

The CDR3 DNA reads TGTGCCAGCAGTGAAGTAAGGGCCGATAATTCACCCCTCCACTTT. This encodes CASSEVRADNSPLHF. This sequence joins TRBV2 and TRBJ1-6; D is unresolved. The CDR3 is 15 residues long. The germline CDR1 and CDR2 sequences are SNHLY and FYNNEI. Trimming cost V 1 base and J 5 bases, with 9 bases left between them.

The chain is built from TRBV5-1 and TRBJ2-1, with no clear D. CDR1 and CDR2 (germline): SGHRS, YFSETQ. Trimming took 7 bases from V and 0 from J, leaving 14 bases between them. The CDR3 consists of 15 residues. The CDR3 nucleotides read TGCGCCAGCTCGGGCCAAGAGAGCTCCTACAATGAGCAGTTCTTC. Protein sequence: CASSGQESSYNEQFF. The variable domain in full, with the rest retrieved from reference TRBV5-1 and TRBJ2-1, is KAGVTQTPRYLIKTRGQQVTLSCSPISGHRSVSWYQQTPGQGLQFLFEYFSETQRNKGNFPGRFSGRQFSNSRSEMNVSTLELGDSALYLCASSGQESSYNEQFFGPGTRLTVL.

J is TRBJ1-2 and V is TRBV29-1, with 10 bases aligning to TRBD1. Germline CDR1 SQVTM, CDR2 ANQGSEA. The V segment lost 3 bases and the J segment 8 bases; nucleotides outside the gene matches: 15. The CDR3 has 16 residues. The CDR3 nucleotides are TGCAGCGTTGATCATTTCGGGAGACAGGGGGCTGAAGGCTACACCTTC. It yields the protein CSVDHFGRQGAEGYTF.

V and J are TRBV5-1 and TRBJ1-2; D possibly corresponds to TRBD1 (5 bases). The length of the CDR3 is 14 residues. V was pared by 4 bases and J by 0 bases, with 10 bases between. The germline V gene encodes CDR1 SGHRS and CDR2 YFSETQ. CDR3 sequence: CASSPAGTNYGYTF. CDR3 bases: TGCGCCAGCAGCCCCGCAGGGACTAACTATGGCTACACCTTC.

This clone was detected once. J is TRBJ1-2 and V is TRBV5-8, with 9 bases matching TRBD1. Germline values: CDR1 SGHTS, CDR2 YDEGEE. V lost 5 bases to trimming and J lost 13 bases; unmatched junction nucleotides: 12. The CDR3 is 13 residues long. CDR3 loop: CASSYTGGFRCTF. The CDR3 DNA reads TGTGCCAGCAGTTACACAGGGGGCTTCCGATGCACCTTC.